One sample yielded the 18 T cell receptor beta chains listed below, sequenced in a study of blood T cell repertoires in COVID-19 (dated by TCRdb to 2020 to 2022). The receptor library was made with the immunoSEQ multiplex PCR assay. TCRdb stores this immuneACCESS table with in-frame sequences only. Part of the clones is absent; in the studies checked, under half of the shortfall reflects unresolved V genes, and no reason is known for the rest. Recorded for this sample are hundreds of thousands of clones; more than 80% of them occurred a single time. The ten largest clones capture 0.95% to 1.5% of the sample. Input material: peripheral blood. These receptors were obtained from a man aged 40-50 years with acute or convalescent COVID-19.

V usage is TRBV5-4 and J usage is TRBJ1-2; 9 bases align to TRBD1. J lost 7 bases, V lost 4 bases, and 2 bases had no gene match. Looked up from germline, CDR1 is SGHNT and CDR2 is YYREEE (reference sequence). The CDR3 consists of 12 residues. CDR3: CASSNRGPGYTF. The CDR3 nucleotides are TGTGCCAGCAGCAACAGGGGGCCTGGCTACACCTTC.

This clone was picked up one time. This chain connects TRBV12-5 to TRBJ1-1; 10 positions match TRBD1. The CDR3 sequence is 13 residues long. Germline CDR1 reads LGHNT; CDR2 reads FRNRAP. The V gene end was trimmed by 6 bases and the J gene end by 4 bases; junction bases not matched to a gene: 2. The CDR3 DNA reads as TGTGCTAGTGGGCGGACAGGGGGCACTGAAGCTTTCTTT. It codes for CASGRTGGTEAFF.

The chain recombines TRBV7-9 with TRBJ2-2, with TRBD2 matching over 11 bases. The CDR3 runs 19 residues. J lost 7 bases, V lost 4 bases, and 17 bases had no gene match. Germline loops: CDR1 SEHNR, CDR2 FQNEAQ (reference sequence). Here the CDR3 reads CASSSKPLAGGPNGGELFF. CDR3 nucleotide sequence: TGTGCCAGCAGCTCGAAGCCTTTAGCGGGAGGGCCTAACGGCGGGGAGCTGTTTTTT.

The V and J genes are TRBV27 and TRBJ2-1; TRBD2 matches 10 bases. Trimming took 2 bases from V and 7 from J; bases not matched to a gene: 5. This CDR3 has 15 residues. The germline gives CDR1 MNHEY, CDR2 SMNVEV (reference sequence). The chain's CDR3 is CASSLLGLARNEQFF. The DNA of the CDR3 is TGTGCCAGCAGTTTACTGGGACTAGCGAGAAATGAGCAGTTCTTC.

The CDR3 loop is CSASDRGTQPQHF. CDR3 DNA: TGCAGTGCTAGTGACAGGGGTACTCAGCCCCAGCATTTT. This chain connects TRBV20-1 to TRBJ1-5; 8 nucleotides agree with TRBD1. The V segment lost 3 bases and the J segment 6 bases; nucleotides outside the gene matches: 4. Germline assignment: CDR1 DFQATT and CDR2 SNEGSKA (reference sequence). The CDR3 extends over 13 amino acids.

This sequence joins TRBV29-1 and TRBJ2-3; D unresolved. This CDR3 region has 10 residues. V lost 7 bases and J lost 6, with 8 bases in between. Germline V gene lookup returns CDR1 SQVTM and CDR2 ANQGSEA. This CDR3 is CSAYLDTQYF. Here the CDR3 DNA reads TGCAGCGCCTACCTGGATACGCAGTATTTT.

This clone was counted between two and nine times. CDR3 coding DNA: TGTGCCAGCAGCCAGTCCCCTAGCGGGAGGGTCTACGAGCAGTACTTC. Translating it yields CASSQSPSGRVYEQYF. The chain joins TRBV16 to TRBJ2-7; 12 bases fit TRBD2. Germline V CDR1 and CDR2: KGHSY, FQNENV. This CDR3 comprises 16 residues. The V segment lost 3 bases and the J segment 3 bases; nucleotides outside the gene matches: 6.

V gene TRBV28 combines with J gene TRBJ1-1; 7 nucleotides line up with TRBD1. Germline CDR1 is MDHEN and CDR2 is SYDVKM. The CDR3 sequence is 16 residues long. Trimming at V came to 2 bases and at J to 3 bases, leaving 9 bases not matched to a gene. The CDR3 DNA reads TGTGCCAGCAGTTTAAATCAAGGGGGCGAGGACACTGAAGCTTTCTTT. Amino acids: CASSLNQGGEDTEAFF. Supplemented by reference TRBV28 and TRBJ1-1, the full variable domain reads DVKVTQSSRYLVKRTGEKVFLECVQDMDHENMFWYRQDPGLGLRLIYFSYDVKMKEKGDIPEGYSVSREKKERFSLILESASTNQTSMYLCASSLNQGGEDTEAFFGQGTRLTVV.

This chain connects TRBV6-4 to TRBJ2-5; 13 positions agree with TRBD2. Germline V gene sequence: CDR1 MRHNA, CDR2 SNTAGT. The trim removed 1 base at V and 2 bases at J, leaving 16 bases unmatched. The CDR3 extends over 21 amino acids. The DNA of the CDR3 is TGTGCCAGCAGTGACTACCGGGGACTAGCGGGACCAGGACGGGCTCAAGAGACCCAGTACTTC. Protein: CASSDYRGLAGPGRAQETQYF.

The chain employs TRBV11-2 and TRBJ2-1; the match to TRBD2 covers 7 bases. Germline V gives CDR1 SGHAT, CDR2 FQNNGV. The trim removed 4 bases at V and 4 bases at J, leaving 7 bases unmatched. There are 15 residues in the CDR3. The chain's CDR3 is CASSSGAGNYNEQFF. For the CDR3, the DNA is TGTGCCAGCAGCTCCGGAGCGGGGAATTACAATGAGCAGTTCTTC.

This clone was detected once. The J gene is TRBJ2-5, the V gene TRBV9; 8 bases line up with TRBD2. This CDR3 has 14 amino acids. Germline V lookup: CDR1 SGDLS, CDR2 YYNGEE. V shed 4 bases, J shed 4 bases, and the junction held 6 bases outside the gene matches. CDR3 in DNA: TGTGCCAGCAGCTCAGGGGCGGGAGGAGAGACCCAGTACTTC. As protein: CASSSGAGGETQYF.

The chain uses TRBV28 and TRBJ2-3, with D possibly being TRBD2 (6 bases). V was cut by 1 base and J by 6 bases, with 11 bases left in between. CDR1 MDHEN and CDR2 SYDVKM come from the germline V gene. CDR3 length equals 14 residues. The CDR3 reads CASSLSRGLDTQYF. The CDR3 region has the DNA TGTGCCAGCAGTTTATCCCGGGGGTTGGATACGCAGTATTTT.

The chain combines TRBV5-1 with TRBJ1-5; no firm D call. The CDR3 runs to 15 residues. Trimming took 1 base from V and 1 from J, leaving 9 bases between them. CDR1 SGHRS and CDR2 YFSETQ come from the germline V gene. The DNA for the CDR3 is TGCGCCAGCAGCTTGAGTTCAGGCAGCAATCAGCCCCAGCATTTT. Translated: CASSLSSGSNQPQHF.

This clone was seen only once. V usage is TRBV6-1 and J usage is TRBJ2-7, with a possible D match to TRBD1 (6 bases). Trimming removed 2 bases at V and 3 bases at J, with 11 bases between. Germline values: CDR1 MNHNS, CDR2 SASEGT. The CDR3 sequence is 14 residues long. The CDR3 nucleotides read TGTGCCAGCAGTGAAAGCGACAGGATCTACGAGCAGTACTTC. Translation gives CASSESDRIYEQYF.

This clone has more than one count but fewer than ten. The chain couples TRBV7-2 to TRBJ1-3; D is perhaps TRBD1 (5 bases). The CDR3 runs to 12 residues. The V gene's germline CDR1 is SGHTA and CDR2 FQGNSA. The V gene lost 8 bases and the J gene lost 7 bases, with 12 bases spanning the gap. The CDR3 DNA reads TGTGCCAGCTCGTCCCAGGGCAACACCATATATTTT. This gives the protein CASSSQGNTIYF.

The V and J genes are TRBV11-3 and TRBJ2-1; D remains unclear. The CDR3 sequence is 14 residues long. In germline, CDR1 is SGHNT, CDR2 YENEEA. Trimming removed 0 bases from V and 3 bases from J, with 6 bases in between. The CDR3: CASSLDSSYNEQFF. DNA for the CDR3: TGTGCCAGCAGCTTAGATTCCAGCTACAATGAGCAGTTCTTC.

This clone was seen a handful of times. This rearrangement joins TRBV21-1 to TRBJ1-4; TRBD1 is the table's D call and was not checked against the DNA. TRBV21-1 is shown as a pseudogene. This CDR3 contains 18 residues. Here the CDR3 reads CASSTQRERDSKNEKLFF. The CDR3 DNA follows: TGTGCCAGCAGCACCCAAAGAGAACGGGACAGCAAAAATGAAAAACTGTTTTTT.

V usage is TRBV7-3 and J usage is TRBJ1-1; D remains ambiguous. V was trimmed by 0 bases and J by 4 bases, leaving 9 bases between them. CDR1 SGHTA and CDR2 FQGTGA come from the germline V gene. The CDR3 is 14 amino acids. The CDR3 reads CASSLTRGLTEAFF. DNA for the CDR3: TGTGCCAGCAGCTTAACCCGAGGGCTCACTGAAGCTTTCTTT.